This is a list of T cell receptor beta chains from one sample in a study of shared clonotypes between healthy human individuals. Sequencing used immunoSEQ multiplex PCR; TCRdb keeps in-frame clones, though not all of them. The table has 1.5 million to 1.9 million clones, nearly 99% seen once; the top ten hold about 0.4%. Sequenced sample: naive CD4+ T cells sorted from blood. Receptors were obtained from a man between 25 and 39 years old in good health. The CDR3 runs from the conserved cysteine through the conserved F or W. The D gene is left open where the match is weak.

j_gene	d_gene	v_gene	CDR3nt	CDR3aa
TRBJ2-1	TRBD2	TRBV29-1	TGCAGCGTTGTTTTCTTTTTAGGACTAGCGGGAAACAATGAGCAGTTCTTC	CSVVFFLGLAGNNEQFF
TRBJ2-7	-	TRBV19	TGTGCCAGTAGTCCCGGGCCCAACTACGAGCAGTACTTC	CASSPGPNYEQYF
TRBJ2-1	TRBD1	TRBV5-1	TGCGCCAGCAGCGGACAGGCGGACTACAATGAGCAGTTCTTC	CASSGQADYNEQFF
TRBJ1-4	-	TRBV2	TGTGCCCCTGGCGGGGGGAGTCGAGAAAAACTGTTTTTT	CAPGGGSREKLFF
TRBJ2-7	-	TRBV18	TGTGCCAGCTCAGATCTTAGGAACAGCGAGCAGTACTTC	CASSDLRNSEQYF
TRBJ2-7	-	TRBV7-9	TGTGCCAGCAGCCCAGGGACTTACTACGAGCAGTACTTC	CASSPGTYYEQYF
TRBJ2-5	-	TRBV18	TGTGCCAGCTCACCAGTGGCGGCCCTTGGAGAGACCCAGTACTTC	CASSPVAALGETQYF
TRBJ2-5	TRBD2	TRBV4-1	TGCGCCAGCAGCCAAGAGACTAGCGGGCACCAAGAGACCCAGTACTTC	CASSQETSGHQETQYF
TRBJ2-7	-	TRBV5-1	TGCGCCAGCAGCCCACTCGGGCGACCCAACTACGAGCAGTACTTC	CASSPLGRPNYEQYF
TRBJ2-5	-	TRBV18	TGTGCCAGCTCCCCTGACAGACCCCAAGAGACCCAGTACTTC	CASSPDRPQETQYF